This T cell receptor beta chain was captured in a study of blood T cell repertoires in COVID-19. Study summary: PBMCs, B-cell-depleted T cells, or T cells provided the cDNA or gDNA that made up the material.

The CDR3 sequence is 13 residues long. Germline V CDR1 and CDR2: MGHRA, YSYEKL. With 2 bases removed from V and 7 bases from J, the gap between germline ends came to 11 bases. This clone is a singleton in its sample. Assay used: immunoSEQ multiplex PCR; TCRdb lists only in-frame clones, some missing. In the table there are about 400,000 clones, nearly 90% of which are singletons. The source material was PBMCs or T cells enriched from blood (not recorded which). The source of this sequence is a woman in her thirties who had recovered from COVID-19. V and J are TRBV4-1 and TRBJ1-1; a possible D gene is TRBD1 (6 bases). The CDR3 DNA reads as TGCGCCAGCAGCCAACCGTGGACAGTTGAAGCTTTCTTT. Encoded protein: CASSQPWTVEAFF.